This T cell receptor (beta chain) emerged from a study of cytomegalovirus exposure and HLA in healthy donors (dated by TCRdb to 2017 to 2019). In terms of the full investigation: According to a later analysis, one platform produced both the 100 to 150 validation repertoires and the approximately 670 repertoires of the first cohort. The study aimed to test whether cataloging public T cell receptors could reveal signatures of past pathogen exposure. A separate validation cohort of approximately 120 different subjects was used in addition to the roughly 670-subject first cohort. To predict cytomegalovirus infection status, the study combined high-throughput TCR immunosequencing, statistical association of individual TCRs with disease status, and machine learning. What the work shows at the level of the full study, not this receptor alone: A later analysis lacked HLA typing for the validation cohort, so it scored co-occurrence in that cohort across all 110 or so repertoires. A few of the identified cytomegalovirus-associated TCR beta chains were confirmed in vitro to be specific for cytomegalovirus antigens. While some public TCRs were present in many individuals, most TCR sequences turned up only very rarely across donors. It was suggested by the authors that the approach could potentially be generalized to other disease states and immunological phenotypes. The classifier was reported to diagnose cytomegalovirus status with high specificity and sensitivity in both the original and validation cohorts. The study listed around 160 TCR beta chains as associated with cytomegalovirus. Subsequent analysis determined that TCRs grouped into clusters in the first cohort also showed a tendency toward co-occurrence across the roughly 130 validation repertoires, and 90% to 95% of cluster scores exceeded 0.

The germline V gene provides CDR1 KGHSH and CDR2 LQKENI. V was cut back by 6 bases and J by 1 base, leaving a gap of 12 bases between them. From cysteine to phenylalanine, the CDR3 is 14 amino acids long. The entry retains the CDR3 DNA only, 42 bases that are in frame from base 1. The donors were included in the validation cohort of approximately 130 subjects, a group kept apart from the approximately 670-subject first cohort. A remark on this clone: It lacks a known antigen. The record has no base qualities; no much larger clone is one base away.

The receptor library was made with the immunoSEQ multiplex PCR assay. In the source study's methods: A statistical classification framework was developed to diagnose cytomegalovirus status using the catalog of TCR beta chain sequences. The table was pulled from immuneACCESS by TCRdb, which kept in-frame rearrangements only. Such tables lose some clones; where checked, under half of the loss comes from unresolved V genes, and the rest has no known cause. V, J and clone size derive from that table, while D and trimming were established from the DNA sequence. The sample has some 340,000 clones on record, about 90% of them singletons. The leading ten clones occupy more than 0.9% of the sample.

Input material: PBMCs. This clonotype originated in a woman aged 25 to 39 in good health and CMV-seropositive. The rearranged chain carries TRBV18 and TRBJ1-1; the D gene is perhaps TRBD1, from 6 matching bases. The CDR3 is CASSIGQKNTEAFF. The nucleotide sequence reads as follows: TGTGCCAGCTCCATCGGACAGAAGAACACTGAAGCTTTCTTT.